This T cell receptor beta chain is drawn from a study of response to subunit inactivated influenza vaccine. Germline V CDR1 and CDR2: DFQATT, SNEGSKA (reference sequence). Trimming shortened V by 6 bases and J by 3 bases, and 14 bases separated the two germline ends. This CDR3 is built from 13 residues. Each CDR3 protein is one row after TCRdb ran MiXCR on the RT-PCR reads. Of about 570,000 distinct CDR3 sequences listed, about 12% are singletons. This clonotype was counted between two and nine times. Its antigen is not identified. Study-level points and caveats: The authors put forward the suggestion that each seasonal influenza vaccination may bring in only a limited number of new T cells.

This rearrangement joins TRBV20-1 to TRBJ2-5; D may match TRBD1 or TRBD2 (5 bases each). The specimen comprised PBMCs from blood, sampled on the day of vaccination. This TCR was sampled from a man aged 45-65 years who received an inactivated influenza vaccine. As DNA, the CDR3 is TGCAGTGCGGGGAGACAGAAAAAAGAGACCCAGTACTTC. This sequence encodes CSAGRQKKETQYF.